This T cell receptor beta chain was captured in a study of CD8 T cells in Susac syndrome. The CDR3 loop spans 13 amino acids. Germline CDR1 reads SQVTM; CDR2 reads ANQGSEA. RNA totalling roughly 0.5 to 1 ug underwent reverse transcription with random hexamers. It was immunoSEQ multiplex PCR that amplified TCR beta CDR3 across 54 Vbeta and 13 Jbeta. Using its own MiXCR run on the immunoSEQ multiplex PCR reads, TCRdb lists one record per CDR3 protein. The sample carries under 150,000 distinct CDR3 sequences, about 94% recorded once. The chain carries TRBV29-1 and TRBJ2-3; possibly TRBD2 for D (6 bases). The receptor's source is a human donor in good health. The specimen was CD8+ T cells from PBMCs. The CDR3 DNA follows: TGCAGTGGCGGGGAAGGGGCGGCAGATACGCAGTATTTT. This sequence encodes CSGGEGAADTQYF.